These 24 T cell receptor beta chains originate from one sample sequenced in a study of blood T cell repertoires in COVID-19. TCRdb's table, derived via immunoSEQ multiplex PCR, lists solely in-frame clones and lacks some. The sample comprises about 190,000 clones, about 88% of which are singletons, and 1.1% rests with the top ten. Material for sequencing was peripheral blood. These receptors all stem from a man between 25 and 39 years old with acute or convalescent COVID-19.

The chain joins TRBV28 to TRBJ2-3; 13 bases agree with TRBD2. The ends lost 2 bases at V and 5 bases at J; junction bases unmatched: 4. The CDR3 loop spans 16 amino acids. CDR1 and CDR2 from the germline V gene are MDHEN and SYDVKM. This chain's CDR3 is CASSLGGLAGLDTQYF. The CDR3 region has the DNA TGTGCCAGCAGTTTAGGGGGACTAGCGGGACTAGATACGCAGTATTTT.

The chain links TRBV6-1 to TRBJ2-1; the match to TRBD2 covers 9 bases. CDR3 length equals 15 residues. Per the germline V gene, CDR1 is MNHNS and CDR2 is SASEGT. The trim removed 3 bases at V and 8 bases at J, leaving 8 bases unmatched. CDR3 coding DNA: TGTGCCAGCAGTGAGATAGCGGGAGTTCCGGATGAGCAGTTCTTC. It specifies CASSEIAGVPDEQFF.

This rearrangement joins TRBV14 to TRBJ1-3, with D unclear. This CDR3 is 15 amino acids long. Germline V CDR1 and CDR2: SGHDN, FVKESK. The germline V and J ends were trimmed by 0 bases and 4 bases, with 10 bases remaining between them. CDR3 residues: CASSQDGRSGNTIYF. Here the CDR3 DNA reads TGTGCCAGCAGCCAAGACGGGAGATCCGGAAACACCATATATTTT. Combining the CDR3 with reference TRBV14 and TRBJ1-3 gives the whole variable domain EAGVTQFPSHSVIEKGQTVTLRCDPISGHDNLYWYRRVMGKEIKFLLHFVKESKQDESGMPNNRFLAERTGGTYSTLKVQPAELEDSGVYFCASSQDGRSGNTIYFGEGSWLTVV.

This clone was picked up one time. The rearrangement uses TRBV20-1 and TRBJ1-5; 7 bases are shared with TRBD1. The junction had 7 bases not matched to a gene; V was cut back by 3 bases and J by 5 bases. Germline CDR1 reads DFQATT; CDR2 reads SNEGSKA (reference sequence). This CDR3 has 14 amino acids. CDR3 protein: CSASSGQLYQPQHF. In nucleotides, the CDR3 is TGCAGTGCTAGTTCGGGACAGTTATATCAGCCCCAGCATTTT.

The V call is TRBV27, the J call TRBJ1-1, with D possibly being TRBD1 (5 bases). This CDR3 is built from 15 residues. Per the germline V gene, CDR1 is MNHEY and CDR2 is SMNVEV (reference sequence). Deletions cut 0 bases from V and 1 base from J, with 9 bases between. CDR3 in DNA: TGTGCCAGCAGTTTATCAGGGGATGGGAACACTGAAGCTTTCTTT. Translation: CASSLSGDGNTEAFF.

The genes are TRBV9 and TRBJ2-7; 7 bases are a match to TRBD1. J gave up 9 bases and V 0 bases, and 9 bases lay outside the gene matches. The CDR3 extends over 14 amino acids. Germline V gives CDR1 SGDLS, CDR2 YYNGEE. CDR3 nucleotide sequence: TGTGCCAGCAGCGTAGAAACAGGGGCAACGGCGCAGTACTTC. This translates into CASSVETGATAQYF.

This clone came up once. CDR3 sequence reads: CASSMGPSGGGDEQYF. The CDR3 nucleotides read TGTGCCAGTAGTATGGGTCCCTCAGGGGGAGGCGACGAGCAGTACTTC. This chain links TRBV19 with TRBJ2-7, with D possibly TRBD1 on 7 matching bases. CDR3 length equals 16 residues. Trimming took 3 bases from V and 5 from J, leaving 20 bases between them. Germline lookup yields CDR1 LNHDA and CDR2 SQIVND (reference sequence).

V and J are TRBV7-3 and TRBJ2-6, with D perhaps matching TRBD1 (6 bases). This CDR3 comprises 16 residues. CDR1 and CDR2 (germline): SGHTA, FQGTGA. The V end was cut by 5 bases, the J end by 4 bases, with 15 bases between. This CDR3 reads CASSRLGAQGANVLTF. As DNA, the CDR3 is TGTGCCAGCAGCCGCCTGGGGGCGCAAGGGGCCAACGTCCTGACTTTC.

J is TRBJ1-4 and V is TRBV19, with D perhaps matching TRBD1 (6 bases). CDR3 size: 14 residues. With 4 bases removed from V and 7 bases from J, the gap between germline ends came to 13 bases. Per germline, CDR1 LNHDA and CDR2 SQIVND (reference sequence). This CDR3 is CASSTQGRVEKLFF. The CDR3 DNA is TGTGCCAGTAGTACACAGGGTCGGGTTGAAAAACTGTTTTTT.

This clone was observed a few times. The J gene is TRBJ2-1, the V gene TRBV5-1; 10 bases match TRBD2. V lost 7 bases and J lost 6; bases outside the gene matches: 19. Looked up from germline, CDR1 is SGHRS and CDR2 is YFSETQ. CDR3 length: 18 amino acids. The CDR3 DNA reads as TGCGCCAGCGGTAGTTTGGGGCTAGCGGGAGATTTTGGCAATGAGCAGTTCTTC. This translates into CASGSLGLAGDFGNEQFF.

The CDR3 sequence is CASSHRDRAEQFF. The CDR3 nucleotides read TGTGCCAGCAGCCACAGGGACAGGGCTGAGCAGTTCTTC. The chain has TRBV27 and TRBJ2-1, with TRBD1 identical over 9 bases. The length of the CDR3 is 13 residues. The junction had 6 bases not matched to a gene; V was cut back by 6 bases and J by 9 bases. From germline, CDR1 is MNHEY and CDR2 SMNVEV (reference sequence).

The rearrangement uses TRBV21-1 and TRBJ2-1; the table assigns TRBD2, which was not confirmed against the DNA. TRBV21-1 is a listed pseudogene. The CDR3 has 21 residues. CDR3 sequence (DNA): TGTGCCAGCAGCAAAGACGGGACTAGCGGGAGCACCACCTCCTCCTACAATGAGCAGTTCTTC. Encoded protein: CASSKDGTSGSTTSSYNEQFF.

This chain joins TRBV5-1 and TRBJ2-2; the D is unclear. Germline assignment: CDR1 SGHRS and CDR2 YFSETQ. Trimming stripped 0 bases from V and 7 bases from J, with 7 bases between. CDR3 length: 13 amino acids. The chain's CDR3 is CASSLAEFGELFF. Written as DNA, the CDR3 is TGCGCCAGCAGCTTGGCCGAGTTCGGGGAGCTGTTTTTT.

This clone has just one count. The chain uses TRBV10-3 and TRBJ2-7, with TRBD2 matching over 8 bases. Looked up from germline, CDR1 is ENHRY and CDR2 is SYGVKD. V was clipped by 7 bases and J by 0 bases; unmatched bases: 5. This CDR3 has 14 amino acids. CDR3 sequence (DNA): TGTGCCATCAACCCGGGGGGGAGCTCCTACGAGCAGTACTTC. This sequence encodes CAINPGGSSYEQYF.

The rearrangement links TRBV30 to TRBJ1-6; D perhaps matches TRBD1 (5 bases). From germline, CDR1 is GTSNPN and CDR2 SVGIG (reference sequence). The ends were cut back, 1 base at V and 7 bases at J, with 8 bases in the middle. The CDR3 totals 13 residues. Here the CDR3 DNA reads TGTGCCTGGAGTGGACGGACAAATTCACCCCTCCACTTT. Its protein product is CAWSGRTNSPLHF.

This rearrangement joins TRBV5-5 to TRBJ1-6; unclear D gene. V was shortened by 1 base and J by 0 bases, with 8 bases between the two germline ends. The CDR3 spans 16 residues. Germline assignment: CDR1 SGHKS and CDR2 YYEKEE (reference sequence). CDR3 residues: CASSLSRNSYNSPLHF. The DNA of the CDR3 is TGTGCCAGCAGCTTGAGTAGAAACTCCTATAATTCACCCCTCCACTTT.

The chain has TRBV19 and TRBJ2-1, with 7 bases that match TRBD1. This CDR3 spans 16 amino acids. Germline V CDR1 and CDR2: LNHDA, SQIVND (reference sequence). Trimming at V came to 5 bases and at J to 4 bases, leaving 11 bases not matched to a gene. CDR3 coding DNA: TGTGCCAGTAGTGCTAACAGGGGTTGGGGGTACAATGAGCAGTTCTTC. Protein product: CASSANRGWGYNEQFF.

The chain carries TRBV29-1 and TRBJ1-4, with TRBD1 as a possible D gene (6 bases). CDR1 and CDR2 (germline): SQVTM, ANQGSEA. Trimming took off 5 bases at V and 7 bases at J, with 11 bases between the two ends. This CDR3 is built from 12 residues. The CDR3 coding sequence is TGCAGCGTTTCGGACAGCCGTGAAAAACTGTTTTTT. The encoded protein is CSVSDSREKLFF.

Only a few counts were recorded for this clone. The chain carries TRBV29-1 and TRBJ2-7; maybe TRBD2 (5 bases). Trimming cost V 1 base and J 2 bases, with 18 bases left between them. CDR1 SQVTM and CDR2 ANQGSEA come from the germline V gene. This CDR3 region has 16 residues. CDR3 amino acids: CSVEVSKRHLTYEQYF. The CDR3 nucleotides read TGCAGCGTTGAAGTTAGTAAGCGGCACCTAACCTACGAGCAGTACTTC.

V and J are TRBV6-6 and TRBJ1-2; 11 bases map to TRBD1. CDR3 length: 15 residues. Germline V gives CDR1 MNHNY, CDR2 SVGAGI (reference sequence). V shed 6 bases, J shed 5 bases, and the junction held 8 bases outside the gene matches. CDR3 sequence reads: CASSSRTGGGYGYTF. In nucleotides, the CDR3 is TGTGCCAGCAGCTCTCGGACAGGGGGCGGGTATGGCTACACCTTC.

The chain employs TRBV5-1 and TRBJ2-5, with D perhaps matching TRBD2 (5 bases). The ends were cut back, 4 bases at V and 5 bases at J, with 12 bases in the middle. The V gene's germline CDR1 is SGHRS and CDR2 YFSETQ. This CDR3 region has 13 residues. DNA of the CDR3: TGCGCCAGCAGCCCCCGCCCGGGGGAGACCCAGTACTTC. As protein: CASSPRPGETQYF.

DNA of the CDR3: TGTGCCAGCAGTGAAAGGCCTAGCGGGTCCTACAATGAGCAGTTCTTC. Translating gives CASSERPSGSYNEQFF. The J gene is TRBJ2-1, the V gene TRBV27, with 8 bases fitting TRBD2. The CDR3 has 16 amino acids. The trim removed 5 bases at V and 1 base at J, leaving 7 bases unmatched. Germline values: CDR1 MNHEY, CDR2 SMNVEV (reference sequence).

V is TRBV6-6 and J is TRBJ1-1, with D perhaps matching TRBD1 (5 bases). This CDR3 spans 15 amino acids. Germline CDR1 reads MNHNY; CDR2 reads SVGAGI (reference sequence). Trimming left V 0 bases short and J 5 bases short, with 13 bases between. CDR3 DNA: TGTGCCAGCAGTTACTCGAGTGGGCGGGGGACTGAAGCTTTCTTT. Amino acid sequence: CASSYSSGRGTEAFF.

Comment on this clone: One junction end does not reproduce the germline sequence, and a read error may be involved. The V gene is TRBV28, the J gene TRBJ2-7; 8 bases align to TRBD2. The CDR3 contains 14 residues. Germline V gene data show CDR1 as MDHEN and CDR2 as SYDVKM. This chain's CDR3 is CASRFGTSDYEQYF. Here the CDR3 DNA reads TGTGCCAGCCGTTTTGGGACTAGTGACTACGAGCAGTACTTC.